The subject of this entry is one T cell receptor (beta chain). TCRdb redid the calling of the reads with MiXCR, one entry per CDR3 protein. The repertoire has about 300,000 distinct CDR3 sequences, about 8.8% of them found once; the top ten carry around 2.5%. This record belongs to a study of T cell repertoires in cytomegalovirus infection. Background on the study: Public TCR beta signatures marked donors with CMV infection and the matching HLA.

Sequencing was carried out using PBMCs. The TCR comes from a human donor in good health (CMV status not recorded). Some clones in this sample may be carry-over from other donors' samples.

The CDR3 loop reads CATSRSYSGTGNTIYF. CDR3 nucleotides: TGTGCCACCAGCAGAAGCTACTCAGGGACGGGAAACACCATATATTTT. The rearrangement joins TRBV15 to TRBJ1-3; D is perhaps TRBD1 (5 bases). The V gene's germline CDR1 is LNHNV and CDR2 YYDKDF (reference sequence). The CDR3 covers 16 residues. V was shortened by 2 bases and J by 4 bases, with 15 bases between the two germline ends. The variable domain in full, completed from reference TRBV15 and TRBJ1-3, reads DAMVIQNPRYQVTQFGKPVTLSCSQTLNHNVMYWYQQKSSQAPKLLFHYYDKDFNNEADTPDNFQSRRPNTSFCFLDIRSPGLGDTAMYLCATSRSYSGTGNTIYFGEGSWLTVV.